The 23 T cell receptor beta chains given below trace back to one sample, sequenced in a study of cytomegalovirus exposure and HLA in healthy donors. The PCR contained 60 Vbeta and 13 Jbeta primers. The table came from immunoSEQ multiplex PCR; TCRdb's copy has only in-frame clones and leaves some out. The data hold about 99,000 clones, with about 77% observed a single time. Specimen: PBMCs. The receptors shown here come from a middle-aged man in good health and CMV-seronegative.

V and J are TRBV28 and TRBJ1-2; D is unclear. V was clipped by 5 bases and J by 2 bases, with 18 bases between them. From germline, CDR1 is MDHEN and CDR2 SYDVKM. The CDR3 has 16 residues. DNA of the CDR3: TGTGCCAGCAGTCCCCCATGGGCCACAGAGAACTATGGCTACACCTTC. This gives the protein CASSPPWATENYGYTF.

This chain joins TRBV11-1 and TRBJ2-2, with D possibly being TRBD1 (6 bases). V was trimmed by 1 base and J by 2 bases, leaving 11 bases between them. Germline values: CDR1 SGHAT, CDR2 FQDESV (reference sequence). The CDR3 spans 16 residues. The CDR3 here is CASSLGAGANTGELFF. In DNA, the CDR3 is TGTGCCAGCAGCTTAGGAGCAGGGGCAAACACCGGGGAGCTGTTTTTT. Full variable domain (missing parts from reference TRBV11-1 and TRBJ2-2): EAEVAQSPRYKITEKSQAVAFWCDPISGHATLYWYRQILGQGPELLVQFQDESVVDDSQLPKDRFSAERLKGVDSTLKIQPAELGDSAMYLCASSLGAGANTGELFFGEGSRLTVL.

This clone came up a few times. The V and J genes are TRBV30 and TRBJ1-1, with 11 bases that match TRBD1. The CDR3 extends over 17 amino acids. V was clipped by 2 bases and J by 1 base; unmatched bases: 9. Germline-derived CDR1 and CDR2 are GTSNPN and SVGIG (reference sequence). The CDR3 bases are TGTGCCTGGAGTTCCCGGACAGGGGGCGGATGGAACACTGAAGCTTTCTTT. Translating it yields CAWSSRTGGGWNTEAFF.

This clone was recorded only once. This chain's CDR3 is CASSQTASGTEAFF. The CDR3 DNA sequence: TGTGCCAGCTCACAGACAGCAAGTGGGACTGAAGCTTTCTTT. This chain uses TRBV18 with TRBJ1-1, with TRBD1 as a possible D gene (5 bases). Trimming took off 4 bases at V and 5 bases at J, with 14 bases between the two ends. The CDR3 has 14 amino acids. CDR1 and CDR2 (germline): KGHSH, LQKENI. Drawing the rest from reference TRBV18 and TRBJ1-1, the complete variable domain is NAGVMQNPRHLVRRRGQEARLRCSPMKGHSHVYWYRQLPEEGLKFMVYLQKENIIDESGMPKERFSAEFPKEGPSILRIQQVVRGDSAAYFCASSQTASGTEAFFGQGTRLTVV.

The CDR3 DNA reads as TGTGCCAGCAGCCCAACTAGCGGGAGGGCTTCCTACGAGCAGTACTTC. Residues: CASSPTSGRASYEQYF. J is TRBJ2-7 and V is TRBV7-8; 13 bases match TRBD2. Germline values: CDR1 SGHVS, CDR2 FQNEAQ. This CDR3 is 16 amino acids long. Trimming took 5 bases from V and 1 from J; bases not matched to a gene: 5.

The J gene is TRBJ2-6, the V gene TRBV29-1, with 7 bases fitting TRBD2. Looked up from germline, CDR1 is SQVTM and CDR2 is ANQGSEA. The CDR3 runs to 17 residues. After removal of 2 bases from V and 4 bases from J, the junction contained 11 bases not matched to a gene. CDR3 sequence: CSVETQRGARGANVLTF. CDR3 DNA sequence: TGCAGCGTTGAAACCCAGCGGGGAGCGCGCGGGGCCAACGTCCTGACTTTC.

V is TRBV18 and J is TRBJ1-2, with TRBD1 matching over 10 bases. The germline gives CDR1 KGHSH, CDR2 LQKENI. V gave up 6 bases and J gave up 4 bases; unmatched junction bases: 20. The CDR3 extends over 19 amino acids. Written as DNA, the CDR3 is TGTGCCAGCTCGCTACTCGTTTACCCGGGACAGGGGCGCCCCTATGGCTACACCTTC. This codes for CASSLLVYPGQGRPYGYTF.

The V call is TRBV19, the J call TRBJ1-1, with 8 bases aligning to TRBD1. V lost 5 bases to trimming and J lost 4 bases; unmatched junction nucleotides: 3. CDR1 is LNHDA and CDR2 is SQIVND in the germline V gene (reference sequence). The CDR3 consists of 13 residues. The CDR3 here is CASSLTGGTEAFF. The DNA of the CDR3 is TGTGCCAGTAGTCTTACAGGGGGCACTGAAGCTTTCTTT.

This chain connects TRBV6-6 to TRBJ2-3, with 8 bases fitting TRBD2. The CDR3 totals 15 residues. The V gene end was trimmed by 0 bases and the J gene end by 4 bases; junction bases not matched to a gene: 3. Germline values: CDR1 MNHNY, CDR2 SVGAGI (reference sequence). CDR3 nucleotides: TGTGCCAGCAGTTACTCCGGACTAGCTTCAGATACGCAGTATTTT. Its translation: CASSYSGLASDTQYF.

CDR3 nucleotide sequence: TGCAGCGTCGCCACTAGCAGCTCCTACGAGCAGTACTTC. It codes for CSVATSSSYEQYF. The chain employs TRBV29-1 and TRBJ2-7; tentative D call: TRBD2 (6 bases). Per the germline V gene, CDR1 is SQVTM and CDR2 is ANQGSEA. V gave up 6 bases and J gave up 0 bases, with 12 bases separating them. The CDR3 has 13 residues.

This clone was seen only a few times. The J gene is TRBJ1-5, the V gene TRBV6-1; a weak D match, TRBD1 (5 bases). The germline V gene encodes CDR1 MNHNS and CDR2 SASEGT. The CDR3 covers 15 residues. V was shortened by 3 bases and J by 0 bases, with 9 bases between the two germline ends. CDR3 sequence: CASSDDSNSNQPQHF. CDR3 coding DNA: TGTGCCAGCAGTGACGACAGTAATAGCAATCAGCCCCAGCATTTT.

This chain uses TRBV19 with TRBJ1-3; D might be TRBD1 (5 bases). Trimming removed 4 bases from V and 0 bases from J, with 10 bases in between. The CDR3 has 15 amino acids. In germline, CDR1 is LNHDA, CDR2 SQIVND (reference sequence). For the CDR3, the DNA is TGTGCCAGTAGTAAACCGACAGACTCTGGAAACACCATATATTTT. As protein: CASSKPTDSGNTIYF.

V usage is TRBV2 and J usage is TRBJ2-5; 10 nucleotides match TRBD2. Germline V gives CDR1 SNHLY, CDR2 FYNNEI. V shed 4 bases and J 6 bases; nucleotides not matched to a gene: 8. CDR3 length equals 15 residues. CDR3 sequence reads: CASSGTGLAEQTQYF. As DNA, the CDR3 is TGTGCCAGCAGTGGTACAGGACTAGCGGAGCAGACCCAGTACTTC.

The chain recombines TRBV9 with TRBJ2-4; D may be TRBD1 (5 bases). The CDR3 covers 14 residues. Trimming removed 3 bases from V and 1 base from J, with 8 bases in between. Germline V CDR1 and CDR2: SGDLS, YYNGEE. In DNA, the CDR3 is TGTGCCAGCAGCGGGGGCCGTGCCAAAAACATTCAGTACTTC. Translation: CASSGGRAKNIQYF.

The rearrangement links TRBV5-4 to TRBJ2-1; TRBD2 aligns across 10 bases. The germline gives CDR1 SGHNT, CDR2 YYREEE (reference sequence). This CDR3 contains 14 residues. The trim removed 3 bases at V and 6 bases at J, leaving 3 bases unmatched. The CDR3 nucleotides read TGTGCCAGCAGCTCACGGACTAGCGGCAATGAGCAGTTCTTC. This codes for CASSSRTSGNEQFF.

This clone was counted between two and nine times. This CDR3 is CASSPNSGAGANVLTF. The CDR3 bases are TGTGCCAGCAGCCCGAACTCAGGGGCTGGGGCCAACGTCCTGACTTTC. The chain couples TRBV5-4 to TRBJ2-6, with D perhaps matching TRBD1 (6 bases). The CDR3 has 16 residues. From germline, CDR1 is SGHNT and CDR2 YYREEE (reference sequence). V was shortened by 4 bases and J by 2 bases, with 13 bases between the two germline ends.

The CDR3 sequence is CATSSRQGSYNEQFF. Written as DNA, the CDR3 is TGTGCCACCAGCAGCCGACAGGGCTCCTACAATGAGCAGTTCTTC. This sequence joins TRBV15 and TRBJ2-1; 7 bases line up with TRBD1. With V trimmed by 3 bases and J by 0 bases, 2 bases remained unmatched. The germline V gene encodes CDR1 LNHNV and CDR2 YYDKDF (reference sequence). CDR3 length: 15 residues.

V usage is TRBV30 and J usage is TRBJ1-1; 8 bases are shared with TRBD1. Looked up from germline, CDR1 is GTSNPN and CDR2 is SVGIG (reference sequence). The CDR3 contains 12 residues. Unmatched junction bases numbered 4, after V lost 5 bases and J lost 5 bases. DNA of the CDR3: TGTGCCTGGGGACAGGGTGGAACTGAAGCTTTCTTT. Amino acid sequence: CAWGQGGTEAFF.

The chain is built from TRBV7-9 and TRBJ1-5; 9 positions match TRBD1. The CDR3 has 17 residues. Trimming at V came to 0 bases and at J to 7 bases, leaving 10 bases not matched to a gene. CDR1 and CDR2 (germline): SEHNR, FQNEAQ (reference sequence). CDR3 region: CASSLAVGTGLNQPQHF. DNA of the CDR3: TGTGCCAGCAGCTTAGCAGTTGGGACAGGGCTAAACCAGCCCCAGCATTTT. Together with reference TRBV7-9 and TRBJ1-5, the CDR3 gives the full variable domain: DTGVSQNPRHKITKRGQNVTFRCDPISEHNRLYWYRQTLGQGPEFLTYFQNEAQLEKSRLLSDRFSAERPKGSFSTLEIQRTEQGDSAMYLCASSLAVGTGLNQPQHFGDGTRLSIL.

This clone is deemed medium-sized. The CDR3 spells CASSSEATPNTGELFF. CDR3 DNA sequence: TGCGCCAGCAGCTCGGAGGCCACCCCGAACACCGGGGAGCTGTTTTTT. The J gene is TRBJ2-2, the V gene TRBV5-1, with D perhaps matching TRBD2 (5 bases). The CDR3 sequence is 16 residues long. The ends were cut back, 3 bases at V and 0 bases at J, with 12 bases in the middle. Germline V CDR1 and CDR2: SGHRS, YFSETQ.

This chain connects TRBV2 to TRBJ2-4; D gene unclear. Germline V gene sequence: CDR1 SNHLY, CDR2 FYNNEI. V was shortened by 6 bases and J by 7 bases, with 10 bases between the two germline ends. The CDR3 is 12 amino acids. In DNA, the CDR3 is TGTGCCAGCAGCTTAGTATCGAACATTCAGTACTTC. It specifies CASSLVSNIQYF.

The chain employs TRBV7-9 and TRBJ2-7, with TRBD1 matching over 7 bases. CDR3 length: 16 amino acids. Per germline, CDR1 SEHNR and CDR2 FQNEAQ (reference sequence). Trimming removed 0 bases from V and 2 bases from J; junction bases left unmatched: 7. The CDR3 reads CASSLAMAGGPYEQYF. The CDR3 DNA reads TGTGCCAGCAGCTTAGCGATGGCAGGGGGACCCTACGAGCAGTACTTC.

The chain recombines TRBV28 with TRBJ2-7, with D hard to call. CDR3 length: 13 amino acids. V was pared by 1 base and J by 3 bases, with 7 bases between. Germline CDR1 and CDR2: MDHEN and SYDVKM. As DNA, the CDR3 is TGTGCCAGCAGTTTATTTGGCCGCTACGAGCAGTACTTC. Its translation: CASSLFGRYEQYF.